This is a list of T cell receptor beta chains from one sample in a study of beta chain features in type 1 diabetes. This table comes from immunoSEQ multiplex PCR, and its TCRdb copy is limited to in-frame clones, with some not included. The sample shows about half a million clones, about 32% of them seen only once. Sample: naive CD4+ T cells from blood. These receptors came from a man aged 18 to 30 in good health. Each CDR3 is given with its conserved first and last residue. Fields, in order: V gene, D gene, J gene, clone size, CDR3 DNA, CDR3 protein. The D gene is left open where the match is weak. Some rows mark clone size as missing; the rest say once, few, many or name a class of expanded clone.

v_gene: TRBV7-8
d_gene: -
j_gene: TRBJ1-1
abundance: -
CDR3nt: TGTGCCAGCAGCTTAGAGACACTGTACACTGAAGCTTTCTTT
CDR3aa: CASSLETLYTEAFF

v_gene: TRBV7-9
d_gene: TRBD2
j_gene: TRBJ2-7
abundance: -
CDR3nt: TGTGCCAGCAGATGGGGACTAGCGGGAGCAGACGAGCAGTACTTC
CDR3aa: CASRWGLAGADEQYF

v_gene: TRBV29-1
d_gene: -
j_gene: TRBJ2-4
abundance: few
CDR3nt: TGCAGCGTTATCGAGGGAGGAAACATTCAGTACTTC
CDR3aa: CSVIEGGNIQYF

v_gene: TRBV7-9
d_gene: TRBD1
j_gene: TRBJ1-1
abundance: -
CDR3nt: TGTGCCAGCAGACCGGGACAGGGGCGTGAAGCTTTCTTT
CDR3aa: CASRPGQGREAFF

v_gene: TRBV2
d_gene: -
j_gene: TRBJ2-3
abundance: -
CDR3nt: TGTGCCGGTATGACCGACACAGATACGCAGTATTTT
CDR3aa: CAGMTDTDTQYF

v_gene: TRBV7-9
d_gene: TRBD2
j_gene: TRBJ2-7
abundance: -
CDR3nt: TGTGCCAGCAGCGTGACTAGCGGCCGCTACGAGCAGTACTTC
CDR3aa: CASSVTSGRYEQYF

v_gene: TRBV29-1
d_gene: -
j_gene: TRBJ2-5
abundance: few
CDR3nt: TGCAGCGTTCGGGACGGAGAAGAGACCCAGTACTTC
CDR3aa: CSVRDGEETQYF

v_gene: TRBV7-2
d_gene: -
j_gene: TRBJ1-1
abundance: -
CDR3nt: TGTGCCAGCAGCTTAGTAAAAGGGTGGACTGAAGCTTTCTTT
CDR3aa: CASSLVKGWTEAFF

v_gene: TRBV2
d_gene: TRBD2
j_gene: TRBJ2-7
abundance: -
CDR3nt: TGTGCCAGCAGCGGGGGGACTTCCCGGAGTAGCGGGAGGCTCGACGAGCAGTACTTC
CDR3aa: CASSGGTSRSSGRLDEQYF

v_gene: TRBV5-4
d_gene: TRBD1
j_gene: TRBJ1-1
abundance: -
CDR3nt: TGTGCCAGCAGCCCCGGTGGGGACAGGGGGAACACTGAAGCTTTCTTT
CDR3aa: CASSPGGDRGNTEAFF

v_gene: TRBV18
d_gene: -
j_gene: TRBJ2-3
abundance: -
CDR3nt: TGTGCCAGCTCCAGGACAGATACGCAGTATTTT
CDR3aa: CASSRTDTQYF

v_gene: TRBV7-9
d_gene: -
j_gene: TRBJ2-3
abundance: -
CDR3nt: TGTGCCAGCAGCTTAGAGGGTACCACAGATACGCAGTATTTT
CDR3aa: CASSLEGTTDTQYF

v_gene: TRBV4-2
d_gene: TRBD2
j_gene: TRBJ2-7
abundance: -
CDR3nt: TGTGCCAGCAGCCGTGAAGTAGCGGGACCCTACGAGCAGTACTTC
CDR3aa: CASSREVAGPYEQYF

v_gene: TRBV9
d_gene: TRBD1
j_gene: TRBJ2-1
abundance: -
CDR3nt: TGTGCCAGCAGCGGAAGGACAGGGACCTACAATGAGCAGTTCTTC
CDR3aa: CASSGRTGTYNEQFF

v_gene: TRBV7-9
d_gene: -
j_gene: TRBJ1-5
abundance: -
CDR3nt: TGTGCCAGCAGCTTAGTCCGAGGGAGCGGCAATCAGCCCCAGCATTTT
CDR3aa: CASSLVRGSGNQPQHF

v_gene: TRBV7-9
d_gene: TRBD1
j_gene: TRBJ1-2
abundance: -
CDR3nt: TGTGCCAGCAGCTCTGCCGGGACAGAAGACTATGGCTACACCTTC
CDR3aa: CASSSAGTEDYGYTF

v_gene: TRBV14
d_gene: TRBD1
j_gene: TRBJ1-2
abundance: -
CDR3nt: TGTGCCAGCAGCCACCGGACAGGGTGGTATGGCTACACCTTC
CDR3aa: CASSHRTGWYGYTF

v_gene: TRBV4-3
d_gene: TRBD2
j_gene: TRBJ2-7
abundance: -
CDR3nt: TGCGCCAGCAGCCGGGACGCCGCAGCCGTTAGCGGGAGCCCCGGCTCCTACGAGCAGTACTTC
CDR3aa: CASSRDAAAVSGSPGSYEQYF

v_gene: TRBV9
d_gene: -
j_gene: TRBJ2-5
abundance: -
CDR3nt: TGTGCCAGCAGCGTAGCTGGGGGAGCTGGACAAGAGACCCAGTACTTC
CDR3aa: CASSVAGGAGQETQYF

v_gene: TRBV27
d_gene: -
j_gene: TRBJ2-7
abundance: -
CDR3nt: TGTGCCAGCAGTTTATTGGCAGGGAGATACGAGCAGTACTTC
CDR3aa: CASSLLAGRYEQYF

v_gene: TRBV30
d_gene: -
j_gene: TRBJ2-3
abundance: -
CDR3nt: TGTGCCTGGAGTTGGCGGGCCGAGCCCACAGATACGCAGTATTTT
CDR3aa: CAWSWRAEPTDTQYF

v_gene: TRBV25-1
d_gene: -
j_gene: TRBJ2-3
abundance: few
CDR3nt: TGTGCCAGCAGTGATTGGGAGGAGATTACGCAGTATTTT
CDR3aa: CASSDWEEITQYF

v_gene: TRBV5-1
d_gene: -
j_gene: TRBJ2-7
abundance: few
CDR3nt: TGCGCCAGCAGTCGGGACTTGGGGTACGAGCAGTACTTC
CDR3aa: CASSRDLGYEQYF

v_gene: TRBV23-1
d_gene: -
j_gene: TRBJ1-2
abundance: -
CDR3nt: TGCGCCAGCAGTCAATCGCACAGGCCCTATGGCTACACCTTC
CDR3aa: CASSQSHRPYGYTF

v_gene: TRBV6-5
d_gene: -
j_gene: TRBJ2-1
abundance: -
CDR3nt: TGTGCCAGCAGTTACTGGGATGAGCAGTTCTTC
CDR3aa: CASSYWDEQFF

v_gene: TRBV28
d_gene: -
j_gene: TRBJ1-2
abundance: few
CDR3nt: TGTGCCAGCAGGCCGACGGATAACTATGGCTACACCTTC
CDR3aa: CASRPTDNYGYTF

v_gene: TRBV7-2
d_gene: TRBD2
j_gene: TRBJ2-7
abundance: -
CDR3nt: TGTGCCAGCAGCTTCACGTCTAGCGGGAGCTACGAGCAGTACTTC
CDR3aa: CASSFTSSGSYEQYF

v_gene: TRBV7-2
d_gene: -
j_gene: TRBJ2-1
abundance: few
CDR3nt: TGTGCCAGCAGCTTAGCGCAAGGGGGTTTGGAGCAGTTCTTC
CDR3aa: CASSLAQGGLEQFF

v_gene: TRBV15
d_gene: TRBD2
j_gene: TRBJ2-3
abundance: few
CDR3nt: TGTGCCACCAGCCCGAGAGCGGGAGGACCAGATACGCAGTATTTT
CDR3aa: CATSPRAGGPDTQYF

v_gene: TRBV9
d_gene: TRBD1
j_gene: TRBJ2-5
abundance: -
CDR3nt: TGTGCCAGCAGCGTAGGAACAGGGGGCGCGGAGACCCAGTACTTC
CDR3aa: CASSVGTGGAETQYF

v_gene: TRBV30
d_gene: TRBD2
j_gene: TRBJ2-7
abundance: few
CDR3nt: TGTGCCTCAAGGGCAGGGAGGGACTACGAGCAGTACTTC
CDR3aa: CASRAGRDYEQYF

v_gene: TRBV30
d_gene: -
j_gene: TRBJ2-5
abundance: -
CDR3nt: TGTGCCTGGAGCCCAGCGGAGACCCAGTACTTC
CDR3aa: CAWSPAETQYF

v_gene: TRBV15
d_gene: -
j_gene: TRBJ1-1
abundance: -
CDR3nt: TGTGCCACCAGCAGAGATAAGTCGAGGGGAGGGGACACTGAAGCTTTCTTT
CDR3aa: CATSRDKSRGGDTEAFF

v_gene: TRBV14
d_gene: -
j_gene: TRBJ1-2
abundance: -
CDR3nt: TGTGCCAGCAGCCAAGATCAAAGGAACTATGGCTACACCTTC
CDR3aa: CASSQDQRNYGYTF

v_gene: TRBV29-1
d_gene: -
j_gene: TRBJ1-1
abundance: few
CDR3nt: TGCAGCGTTGAAGGAGGCAGGGGCACTGAAGCTTTCTTT
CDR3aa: CSVEGGRGTEAFF

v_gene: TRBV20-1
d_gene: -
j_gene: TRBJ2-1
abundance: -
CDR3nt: TGCAGTGCTAGAGAGTACAATGAGCAGTTCTTC
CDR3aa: CSAREYNEQFF

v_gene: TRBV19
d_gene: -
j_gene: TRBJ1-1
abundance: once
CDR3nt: TGTGCCAGTAGTAACCCGAGCACTGAAGCTTTCTTT
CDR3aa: CASSNPSTEAFF

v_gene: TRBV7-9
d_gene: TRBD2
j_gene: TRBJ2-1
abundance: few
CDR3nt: TGTGCCAGCAGCTCGGGACTAGCGGGAGACAATGAGCAGTTCTTC
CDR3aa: CASSSGLAGDNEQFF

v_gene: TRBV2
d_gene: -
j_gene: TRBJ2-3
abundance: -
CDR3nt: TGTGCCAGCTCTGTAGAAGCACAAGATACGCAGTATTTT
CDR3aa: CASSVEAQDTQYF

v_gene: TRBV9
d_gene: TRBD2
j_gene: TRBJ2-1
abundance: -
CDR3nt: TGTGCCAGCAGCGTACGGACTAGCGGGAGGGCCTATGAGCAGTTCTTC
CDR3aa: CASSVRTSGRAYEQFF

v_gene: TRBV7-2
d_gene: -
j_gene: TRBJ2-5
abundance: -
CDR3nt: TGTGCCAGCAGCTTTTTGGGAACCCAGTACTTC
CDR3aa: CASSFLGTQYF

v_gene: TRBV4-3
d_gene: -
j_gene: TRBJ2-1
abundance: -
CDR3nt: TGCGCCAGCAGCGAGAGCAGCGGTCGCAATGAGCAGTTCTTC
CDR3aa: CASSESSGRNEQFF

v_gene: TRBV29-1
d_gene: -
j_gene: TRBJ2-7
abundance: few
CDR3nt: TGCAGCGTTGTAGGGGCGAACTACGAGCAGTACTTC
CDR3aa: CSVVGANYEQYF

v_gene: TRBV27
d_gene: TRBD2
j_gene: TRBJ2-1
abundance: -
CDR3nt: TGTGCCAGCAGTTTATTTTCCCAGCGGGGTGAGCAGTTCTTC
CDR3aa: CASSLFSQRGEQFF

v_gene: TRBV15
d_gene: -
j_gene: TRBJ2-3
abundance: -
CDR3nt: TGTGCCACCAGCAGAGATAGTTCAGATACGCAGTATTTT
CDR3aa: CATSRDSSDTQYF

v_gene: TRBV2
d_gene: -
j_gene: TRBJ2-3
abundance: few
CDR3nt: TGTGCCAGCAGCCTCCAGGCAGATACGCAGTATTTT
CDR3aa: CASSLQADTQYF

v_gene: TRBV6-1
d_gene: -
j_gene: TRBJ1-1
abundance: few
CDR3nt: TGTGCCAGCAGTTCCCACGCAGGGCGGGGGGCTGAAGCTTTCTTT
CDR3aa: CASSSHAGRGAEAFF

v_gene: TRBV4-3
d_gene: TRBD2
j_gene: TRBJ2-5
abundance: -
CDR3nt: TGCGCCAGCAGCCAAGTGTACCCCGGGACTAGCGGGAGTGAGACCCAGTACTTC
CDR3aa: CASSQVYPGTSGSETQYF